The clone carrying this T cell receptor (beta chain) turned up a few times. The antigen remains undetermined. From germline, CDR1 is SGHRS and CDR2 YFSETQ. Trimming cost V 4 bases and J 2 bases, with 13 bases left between them. The CDR3 runs 14 residues. This sample is drawn from a study of identical twins. Findings of the study overall: Insertions ran lower in abundant cord blood beta clonotypes, though not in memory repertoires. Among out-of-frame alpha sequences shared by twins, low generation probability occurred in excess.

Template switching supplied a universal primer site; unique molecular identifiers were carried on the cDNA. From the 5' RACE reads, TCRdb called clonotypes with MiXCR, one entry per CDR3 protein. The profile shows about 530,000 distinct CDR3 sequences, 20% to 25% of them singletons. This same sample was also part of a study on yellow fever vaccine responses in identical twins.

The sample was CD4+ T cells sorted from blood. The sequence derives from a woman younger than 35 in good health. The chain employs TRBV5-1 and TRBJ2-7, with D unresolved. The CDR3 sequence is CASSPTGYTYEQYV. CDR3 nucleotide sequence: TGCGCCAGCAGCCCTACTGGATACACCTACGAGCAGTACGTC.